This T cell receptor (beta chain) is from a study of T cells in localized non-small cell lung cancer. The length of the CDR3 is 15 residues. The V gene's germline CDR1 is WSHSY and CDR2 SAAADI. Trimming shortened V by 4 bases and J by 2 bases, and 15 bases separated the two germline ends. The table came from immunoSEQ multiplex PCR; TCRdb's copy has only in-frame clones and leaves some out. The data contain about 43,000 clones, over 75% of them singletons. V and J are TRBV10-2 and TRBJ2-7; possibly TRBD1 for D (6 bases). This TCR came from a woman between 35 and 75 years old with stage II lung adenocarcinoma. The sample was PBMCs, taken before any cancer treatment. The DNA of the CDR3 is TGCGCCAGCAGTGGCAGGGACATGACGACCTACGAGCAGTACTTC. This codes for CASSGRDMTTYEQYF.